A few counts support the clone carrying this TCR beta chain. The sample originates from a study of regulatory T cells in long-lasting Graves disease. Time point noted: persistent/refractory GD, antithyroid drugs over 5 years with positive TRAb. RNA from PBMCs was the source of the TCR library. With iRepertoire HTBI primers and Arm-PCR of CDR3 regions, TCR beta libraries were built. TCRdb redid the calling of the multiplex PCR reads with MiXCR, one entry per CDR3 protein. Among 450,000 or so distinct CDR3 sequences, 20% to 25% were seen once, and the ten largest hold over 7.5%. The sequencing used peripheral blood mononuclear cells (PBMCs), collected when the disease was refractory, from a patient treated with antithyroid drugs. This clonotype was obtained from a female donor with Graves disease.

The CDR3 loop is CASSMSAYEQYF. The CDR3 region has the DNA TGTGCCAGTAGTATGAGCGCCTACGAGCAGTACTTC. This chain links TRBV19 with TRBJ2-7, with unresolved D. The germline V and J ends were trimmed by 3 bases and 2 bases, with 5 bases remaining between them. Germline V lookup: CDR1 LNHDA, CDR2 SQIVND (reference sequence). The CDR3 totals 12 residues.